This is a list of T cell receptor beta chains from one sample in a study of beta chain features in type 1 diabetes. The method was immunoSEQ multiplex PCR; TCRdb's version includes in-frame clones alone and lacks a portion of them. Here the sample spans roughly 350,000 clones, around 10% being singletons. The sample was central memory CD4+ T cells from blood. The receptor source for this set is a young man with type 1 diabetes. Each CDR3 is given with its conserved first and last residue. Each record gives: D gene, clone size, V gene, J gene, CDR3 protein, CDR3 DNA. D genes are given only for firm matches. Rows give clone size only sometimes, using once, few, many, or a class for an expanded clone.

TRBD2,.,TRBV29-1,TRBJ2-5,CSVEASGNGETQYF,TGCAGCGTTGAGGCTAGCGGGAACGGGGAGACCCAGTACTTC
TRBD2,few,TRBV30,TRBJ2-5,CAWSPRGGSETQYF,TGTGCCTGGAGCCCTCGGGGGGGGTCAGAGACCCAGTACTTC
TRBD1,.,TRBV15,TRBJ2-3,CATSRGTGVGTDTQYF,TGTGCCACCAGCAGGGGGACAGGGGTGGGCACAGATACGCAGTATTTT
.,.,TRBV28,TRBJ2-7,CASSLRSQNPYEQYF,TGTGCCAGCAGTTTAAGATCCCAGAATCCCTACGAGCAGTACTTC
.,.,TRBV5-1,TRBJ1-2,CASSLASTVLGVGYTF,TGCGCCAGCAGCTTGGCTTCGACTGTATTAGGAGTCGGCTACACCTTC
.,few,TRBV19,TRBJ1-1,CASSLGAGDSRRPEAFF,TGTGCCAGTAGCTTGGGAGCAGGCGATTCCCGAAGACCTGAAGCTTTCTTT
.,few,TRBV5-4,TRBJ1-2,CASSLADRTTYGYTF,TGTGCCAGCAGCTTGGCCGATAGGACAACCTATGGCTACACCTTC
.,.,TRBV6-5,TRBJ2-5,CASSRIVQETQYF,TGTGCCAGCAGTCGCATAGTTCAAGAGACCCAGTACTTC
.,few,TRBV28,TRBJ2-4,CASLQEGKNIQYF,TGTGCCAGCCTACAGGAAGGCAAAAACATTCAGTACTTC
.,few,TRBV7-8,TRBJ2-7,CASSLGHLVATSWNEQYF,TGTGCCAGCAGCTTAGGTCACTTGGTAGCGACGTCTTGGAACGAGCAGTACTTC
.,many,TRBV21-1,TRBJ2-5,CASSKEGEETQYF,TGTGCCAGCAGCAAAGAGGGGGAAGAGACCCAGTACTTC
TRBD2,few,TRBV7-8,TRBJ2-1,CASSLALLAGNNEQFF,TGTGCCAGCAGCTTAGCGCTTCTAGCGGGAAACAATGAGCAGTTCTTC
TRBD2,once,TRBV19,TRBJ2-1,CASSIGTTFSSYNEQFF,TGTGCCAGTAGTATCGGGACTACCTTTAGCTCCTACAATGAGCAGTTCTTC
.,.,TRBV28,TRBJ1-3,CATRSSGNTIYF,TGTGCCACAAGGAGCTCTGGAAACACCATATATTTT
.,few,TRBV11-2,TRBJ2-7,CASSLESGASQYF,TGTGCCAGCAGCTTAGAGTCGGGGGCCTCGCAGTACTTC
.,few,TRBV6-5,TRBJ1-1,CAISESGGGTEAFF,TGTGCCATCAGTGAGTCGGGAGGGGGGACTGAAGCTTTCTTT
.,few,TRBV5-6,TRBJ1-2,CASSLEINYTF,TGTGCCAGCAGCTTGGAGATTAACTACACCTTC
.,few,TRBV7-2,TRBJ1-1,CASSLNRGNTEAFF,TGTGCCAGCAGCTTAAACCGGGGGAACACTGAAGCTTTCTTT
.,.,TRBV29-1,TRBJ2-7,CSVARTVLYEQYF,TGCAGCGTCGCCCGGACAGTCCTCTACGAGCAGTACTTC
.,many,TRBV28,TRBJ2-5,CASSLGGTTETQYF,TGTGCCAGCAGTCTAGGGGGGACAACGGAGACCCAGTACTTC
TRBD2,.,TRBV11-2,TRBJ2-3,CASSLKVRLAGRTDTQYF,TGTGCCAGCAGCTTAAAAGTCCGGCTAGCGGGGCGCACAGATACGCAGTATTTT
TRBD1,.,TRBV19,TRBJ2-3,CASSTPGQGAKDTQYF,TGTGCCAGTAGTACGCCGGGACAGGGGGCGAAGGATACGCAGTATTTT